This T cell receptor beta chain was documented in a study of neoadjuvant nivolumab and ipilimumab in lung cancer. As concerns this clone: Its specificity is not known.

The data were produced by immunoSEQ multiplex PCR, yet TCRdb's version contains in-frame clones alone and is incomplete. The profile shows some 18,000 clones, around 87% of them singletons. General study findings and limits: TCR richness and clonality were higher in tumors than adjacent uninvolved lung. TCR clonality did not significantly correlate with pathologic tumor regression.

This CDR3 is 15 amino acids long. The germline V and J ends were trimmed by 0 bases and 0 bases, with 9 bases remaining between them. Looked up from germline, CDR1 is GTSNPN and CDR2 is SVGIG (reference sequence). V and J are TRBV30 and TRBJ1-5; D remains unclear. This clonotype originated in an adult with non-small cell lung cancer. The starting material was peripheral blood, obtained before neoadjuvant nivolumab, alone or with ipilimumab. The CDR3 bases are TGTGCCTGGAGTGTTGGGGAGGGTAGCAATCAGCCCCAGCATTTT. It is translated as CAWSVGEGSNQPQHF.